This record looks at one T cell receptor beta chain sequence and its context. Its target antigen remains unknown. No qualities accompany the bases; no much larger clone lies one base away. The CDR3 runs 14 residues from the cysteine to the phenylalanine. The CDR3 DNA has 42 bases and is translated from base 1. Trimming removed 4 bases from V and 9 bases from J, leaving 17 bases between the germline ends. The germline V gene provides CDR1 SGHRS and CDR2 YFSETQ. For sequencing of the TCRbeta CDR3 region, genomic DNA was extracted from the sorted cells. TCRbeta CDR3 regions were sequenced using the immunoSEQ Assay. The table comes from immuneACCESS by way of TCRdb, which keeps in-frame sequences with V and J called. Part of the clones is missing from these tables; in studies checked, under half for an unresolved V gene and the rest for unknown reasons. The sample includes tens of thousands of clones, with roughly 87% observed a single time. The top ten constitute 0.2% to 0.3% of the sample.

Patients with autoimmune disease history or receiving systemic immunosuppression were excluded from the trial. In every dose cohort, peripheral blood was drawn for TCR sequencing at baseline, cycle 4 day 1, and cycle 7 day 1. The samples were drawn from a first-in-human, open-label, multicenter phase I dose-escalation trial of ivuxolimab. The trial enrolled adults with locally advanced or metastatic head and neck squamous cell, hepatocellular, melanoma or renal cell carcinoma. Before TCR sequencing, CD4+ T cells and CD8+ T cells from peripheral blood were sorted into separate populations. This sample stems from a study of OX40 agonist ivuxolimab in advanced cancers. About the study as a whole: Ivuxolimab was a fully human IgG2 agonistic monoclonal antibody targeting the costimulatory receptor OX40 (CD134). Of the approximately 54 dose-escalation patients, hepatocellular carcinoma was present in approximately 20, melanoma in approximately 15, renal cell carcinoma in 9 and head and neck cancer in 9. In the dose-escalation cohort, about four fifths of patients were male, and the mean age was around 60 years with a range of roughly 20 to 80. Peripheral TCRbeta sequencing aimed to test whether ivuxolimab altered TCR sequence diversity and caused clonal T-cell expansion. Prior anti-PD-1, anti-PD-L1 or anti-CTLA-4 therapy was permitted, and checkpoint inhibitors had been received by less than 45% of dose-escalation patients. Intravenous ivuxolimab was administered to patients every 2 weeks at six dose levels: 0.01, 0.1, 0.3, 1.5, 3 and 10 mg/kg. The paper describes the monotherapy dose-escalation part (N = 52 patients) of the phase I trial of ivuxolimab. Partial responses occurred in three dose-escalation patients, of whom one had hepatocellular carcinoma and two had cutaneous melanoma. Findings and caveats that apply to the study as a whole: Low levels of normalized T-cell clonal expansion were also seen in some nonresponding patients. In the 0.1-3.0 mg/kg groups, partial responders had among the lowest normalized peripheral clonal expansion, particularly in CD8+ T cells. Which antigens the clonally expanded peripheral T cells were specific for was not determined. After ivuxolimab, more expanded clones were found on average in CD8+ T cells than in CD4+ T cells. At doses from 0.1 to 3.0 mg/kg, clonal expansion was seen in both CD4+ and CD8+ blood T cells between baseline and week 6.

This TCR derives from an adult with an advanced solid tumor such as melanoma, head and neck, liver or kidney cancer. The rearranged chain carries TRBV5-1 and TRBJ2-1; perhaps TRBD2 is the D gene, with 6 bases matching. Sequenced material: CD4+ or CD8+ T cells sorted from blood, taken in a trial of the OX40 agonist ivuxolimab. The CDR3 protein: CASSPLGTGGEQFF. The DNA sequence is given as TGCGCCAGCAGCCCCCTAGGGACTGGGGGTGAGCAGTTCTTC.